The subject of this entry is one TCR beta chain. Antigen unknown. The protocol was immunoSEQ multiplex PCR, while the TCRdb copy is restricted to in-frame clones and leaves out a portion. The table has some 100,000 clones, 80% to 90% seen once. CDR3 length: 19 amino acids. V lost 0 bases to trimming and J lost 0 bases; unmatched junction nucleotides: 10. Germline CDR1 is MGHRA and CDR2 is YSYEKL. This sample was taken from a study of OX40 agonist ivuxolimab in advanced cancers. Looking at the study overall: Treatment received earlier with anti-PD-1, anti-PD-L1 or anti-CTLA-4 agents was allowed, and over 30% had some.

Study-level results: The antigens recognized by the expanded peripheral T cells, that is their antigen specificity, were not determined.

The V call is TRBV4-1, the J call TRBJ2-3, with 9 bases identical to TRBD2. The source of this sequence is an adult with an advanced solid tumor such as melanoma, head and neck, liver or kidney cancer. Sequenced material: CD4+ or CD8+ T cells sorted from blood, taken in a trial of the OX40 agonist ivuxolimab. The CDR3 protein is CASSQEGWSGGTSTDTQYF. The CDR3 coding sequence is TGCGCCAGCAGCCAAGAGGGCTGGAGCGGGGGGACTAGCACAGATACGCAGTATTTT.